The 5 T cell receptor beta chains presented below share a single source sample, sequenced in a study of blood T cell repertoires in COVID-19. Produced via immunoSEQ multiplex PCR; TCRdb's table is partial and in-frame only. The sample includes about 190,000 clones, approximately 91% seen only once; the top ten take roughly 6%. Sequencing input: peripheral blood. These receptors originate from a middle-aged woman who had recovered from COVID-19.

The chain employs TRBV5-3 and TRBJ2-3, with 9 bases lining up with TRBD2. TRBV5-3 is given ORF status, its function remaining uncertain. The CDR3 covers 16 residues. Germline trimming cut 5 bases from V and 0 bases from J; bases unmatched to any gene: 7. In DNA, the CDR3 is TGTGCCAGAAGTTACCGGACTAGCGAGAGCACAGATACGCAGTATTTT. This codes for CARSYRTSESTDTQYF.

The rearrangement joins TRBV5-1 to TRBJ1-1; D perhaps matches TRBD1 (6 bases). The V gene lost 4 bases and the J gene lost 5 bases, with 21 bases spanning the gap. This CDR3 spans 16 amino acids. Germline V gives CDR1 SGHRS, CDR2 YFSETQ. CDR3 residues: CASSLLGGAEVTEAFF. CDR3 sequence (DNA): TGCGCCAGCAGCCTCCTCGGGGGGGCAGAAGTTACTGAAGCTTTCTTT.

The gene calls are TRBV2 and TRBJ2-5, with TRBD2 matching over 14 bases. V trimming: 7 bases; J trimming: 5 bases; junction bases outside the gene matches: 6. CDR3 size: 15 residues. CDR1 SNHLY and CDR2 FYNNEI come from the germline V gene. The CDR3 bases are TGTGCCAGCACTAGGACTAGCGGGAGGTTGGAGACCCAGTACTTC. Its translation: CASTRTSGRLETQYF.

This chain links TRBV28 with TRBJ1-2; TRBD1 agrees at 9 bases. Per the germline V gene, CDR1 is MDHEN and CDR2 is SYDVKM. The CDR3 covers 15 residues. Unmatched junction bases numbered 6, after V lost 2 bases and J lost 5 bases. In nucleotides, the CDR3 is TGTGCCAGCAGTTTAAACAGGGGGCGGTCGTATGGCTACACCTTC. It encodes CASSLNRGRSYGYTF.

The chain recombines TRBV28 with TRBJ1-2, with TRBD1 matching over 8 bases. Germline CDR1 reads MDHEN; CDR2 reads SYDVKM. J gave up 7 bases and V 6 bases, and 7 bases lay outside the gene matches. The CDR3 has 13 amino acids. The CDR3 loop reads CASRQQGVGGYTF. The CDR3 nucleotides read TGTGCCAGCAGGCAACAGGGGGTAGGTGGCTACACCTTC.